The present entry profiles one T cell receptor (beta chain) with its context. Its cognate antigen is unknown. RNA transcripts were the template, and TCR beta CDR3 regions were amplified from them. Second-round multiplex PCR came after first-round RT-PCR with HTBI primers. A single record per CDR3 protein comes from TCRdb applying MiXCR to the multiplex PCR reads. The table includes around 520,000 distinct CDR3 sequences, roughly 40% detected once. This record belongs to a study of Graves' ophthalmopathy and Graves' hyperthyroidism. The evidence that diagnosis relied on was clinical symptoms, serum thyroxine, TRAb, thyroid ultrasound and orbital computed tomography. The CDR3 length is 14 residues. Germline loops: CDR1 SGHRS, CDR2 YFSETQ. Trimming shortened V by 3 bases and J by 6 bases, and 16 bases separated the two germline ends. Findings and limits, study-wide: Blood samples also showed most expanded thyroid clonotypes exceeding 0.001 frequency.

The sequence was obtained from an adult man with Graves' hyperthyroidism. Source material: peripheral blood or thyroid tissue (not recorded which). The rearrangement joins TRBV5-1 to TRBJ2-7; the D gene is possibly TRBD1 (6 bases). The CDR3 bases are TGCGCCAGCAGCTGGGTGGACAGAGAGGGCGAGCAGTACTTC. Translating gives CASSWVDREGEQYF.